Listed below are T cell receptor beta chains from one sample, sequenced in a study of OX40 agonist ivuxolimab in advanced cancers. This table comes from immunoSEQ multiplex PCR, and its TCRdb copy is limited to in-frame clones, with some not included. In the table there are tens of thousands of clones, approximately 84% of which are singletons. The specimen comprised CD4+ or CD8+ T cells sorted from blood, sampled in a trial of the OX40 agonist ivuxolimab. All receptors come from an adult with an advanced solid tumor such as melanoma, head and neck, liver or kidney cancer. The CDR3 runs from the conserved cysteine through the conserved F or W. The order of the fields is J gene, D gene, clone size, V gene, CDR3 protein, CDR3 DNA. D genes are given only for firm matches. Only some rows state a clone size, as once, few, many or a class for expanded clones.

TRBJ2-5	NA	NA	TRBV11-2	CASSEHSQETQYF	TGTGCCAGCAGCGAACACTCCCAAGAGACCCAGTACTTC
TRBJ2-1	TRBD2	few	TRBV4-1	CASSQVPTSGNEQFF	TGCGCCAGCAGCCAAGTCCCTACTAGCGGCAATGAGCAGTTCTTC
TRBJ1-1	NA	few	TRBV29-1	CSVKVGTTFSFF	TGCAGCGTGAAGGTCGGGACAACCTTTTCTTTCTTT
TRBJ2-3	TRBD2	NA	TRBV7-3	CASTDTSGTSTDTQYF	TGTGCCAGCACCGATACTAGCGGAACTAGCACAGATACGCAGTATTTT
TRBJ2-1	TRBD2	NA	TRBV30	CARGLANNEQFF	TGTGCGCGGGGACTAGCCAACAATGAGCAGTTCTTC
TRBJ1-5	NA	NA	TRBV19	CASSLTRDQPQHF	TGTGCCAGTAGTTTGACCAGGGATCAGCCCCAGCATTTT
TRBJ1-2	TRBD1	few	TRBV19	CASSRDRGRGGYTF	TGTGCCAGTAGTAGAGACAGGGGGCGCGGTGGCTACACCTTC
TRBJ2-5	NA	NA	TRBV2	CASSASRALGTQYF	TGTGCCAGCAGTGCTAGCAGGGCCTTGGGGACCCAGTACTTC
TRBJ1-5	NA	NA	TRBV19	CASSIGPFQPPQHF	TGTGCCAGTAGTATTGGGCCCTTCCAGCCGCCCCAGCATTTT
TRBJ1-3	NA	NA	TRBV10-2	CASSETRVAGNTIYF	TGCGCCAGCAGTGAGACCAGGGTAGCTGGAAACACCATATATTTT
TRBJ2-1	NA	NA	TRBV5-4	CASSQEDSYNEQFF	TGTGCCAGCAGCCAGGAGGACTCCTACAATGAGCAGTTCTTC
TRBJ2-3	NA	once	TRBV11-2	CASSLDPFTDTQYF	TGTGCCAGCAGCTTAGACCCTTTTACAGATACGCAGTATTTT
TRBJ2-1	NA	NA	TRBV7-8	CASSLSGGNFYNEQFF	TGTGCCAGCAGCTTATCCGGCGGGAATTTCTACAATGAGCAGTTCTTC
TRBJ1-4	NA	NA	TRBV9	CASSVGLDEKLFF	TGTGCCAGCAGCGTGGGACTAGATGAAAAACTGTTTTTT
TRBJ2-7	TRBD2	once	TRBV18	CASSPGGRASYEQYF	TGTGCCAGCTCCCCCGGGGGGAGGGCTTCCTACGAGCAGTACTTC
TRBJ1-5	NA	NA	TRBV11-1	CASSPGGESNQPQHF	TGTGCCAGCAGCCCTGGGGGGGAAAGCAATCAGCCCCAGCATTTT
TRBJ2-7	TRBD1	once	TRBV4-1	CASSHRQGIEGEQYF	TGCGCCAGCAGCCACCGACAGGGTATAGAAGGCGAGCAGTACTTC
TRBJ1-1	NA	once	TRBV6-1	CASSVDPGHTEAFF	TGTGCCAGCAGTGTAGACCCGGGGCACACTGAAGCTTTCTTT
TRBJ2-3	NA	NA	TRBV6-6	CASSGSGSDTQYF	TGTGCCAGCAGCGGGAGCGGTTCAGATACGCAGTATTTT
TRBJ2-3	NA	few	TRBV7-2	CASSWETLRDTQYF	TGTGCCAGCAGCTGGGAAACCCTAAGAGATACGCAGTATTTT
TRBJ1-2	NA	once	TRBV30	CAWSIGGQDGYTF	TGTGCCTGGAGCATTGGGGGGCAGGATGGCTACACCTTC
TRBJ1-2	TRBD1	NA	TRBV29-1	CSVGQGNGYTF	TGCAGCGTTGGACAGGGCAATGGCTACACCTTC
TRBJ2-2	NA	NA	TRBV7-2	CASSFLGGSGGELFF	TGTGCCAGCAGCTTTTTAGGAGGGTCGGGCGGGGAGCTGTTTTTT
TRBJ1-2	TRBD1	NA	TRBV30	CAWSLQGYGYTF	TGTGCCTGGAGTCTACAGGGGTATGGCTACACCTTC
TRBJ2-7	NA	NA	TRBV7-9	CASSPDRFPYEQYF	TGTGCCAGCAGCCCAGACAGATTTCCGTACGAGCAGTACTTC
TRBJ2-1	TRBD2	NA	TRBV7-7	CASSLGLAGVDDEQFF	TGTGCTAGCAGCTTGGGACTAGCGGGAGTGGATGATGAGCAGTTCTTC
TRBJ2-3	TRBD2	NA	TRBV10-2	CASSDPSGGTDTQYF	TGCGCCAGCAGTGACCCTAGCGGGGGCACAGATACGCAGTATTTT
TRBJ1-1	NA	NA	TRBV28	CASSLGGGNTEAFF	TGTGCCAGCAGTTTAGGCGGAGGGAACACTGAAGCTTTCTTT
TRBJ1-1	TRBD1	NA	TRBV28	CASSFSGTGRTEAFF	TGTGCCAGCAGTTTTAGCGGGACAGGTAGGACTGAAGCTTTCTTT
TRBJ1-1	NA	NA	TRBV6-1	CASGVNGYTEAFF	TGTGCCAGCGGAGTCAATGGCTACACTGAAGCTTTCTTT
TRBJ2-1	NA	NA	TRBV6-1	CASTSVLSSYNEQFF	TGTGCCAGCACCTCCGTCCTTAGCTCCTACAATGAGCAGTTCTTC
TRBJ2-5	NA	NA	TRBV6-1	CASSEPLGRVRGETQYF	TGTGCCAGCAGTGAACCTTTGGGCAGGGTTCGAGGAGAGACCCAGTACTTC
TRBJ1-3	NA	few	TRBV4-1	CASSQAESPGNTIYF	TGCGCCAGCAGCCAAGCGGAGTCTCCTGGAAACACCATATATTTT
TRBJ1-4	NA	NA	TRBV5-1	CASSDLTQGNEKLFF	TGCGCCAGCAGCGACCTAACCCAGGGAAATGAAAAACTGTTTTTT
TRBJ1-6	TRBD1	NA	TRBV5-1	CATRTGEDSPLHF	TGCGCCACCCGGACAGGGGAGGATTCACCCCTCCACTTT
TRBJ1-3	NA	NA	TRBV9	CASSVGDSSGNTIYF	TGTGCCAGCAGCGTAGGCGACAGCTCTGGAAACACCATATATTTT
TRBJ2-6	NA	NA	TRBV5-1	CASSLTGSSGANVLTF	TGCGCCAGCAGCTTAACAGGAAGCTCTGGGGCCAACGTCCTGACTTTC
TRBJ2-3	NA	NA	TRBV11-1	CASSLAPSADTQYF	TGTGCCAGCAGCTTAGCGCCTAGCGCAGATACGCAGTATTTT
TRBJ2-3	NA	NA	TRBV19	CASSSRDPSHPDTQYF	TGTGCCAGTAGTAGCCGGGACCCCTCTCACCCAGATACGCAGTATTTT
TRBJ1-5	NA	few	TRBV7-9	CASSLAASNQPQHF	TGTGCCAGCAGCTTAGCCGCTAGCAATCAGCCCCAGCATTTT
TRBJ1-1	NA	NA	TRBV29-1	CSVDRQPSVEAFF	TGCAGCGTTGACAGGCAGCCATCCGTTGAAGCTTTCTTT
TRBJ2-3	TRBD2	NA	TRBV7-2	CASSLSGLLTDTQYF	TGTGCCAGCAGCTTATCGGGACTACTCACAGATACGCAGTATTTT
TRBJ1-4	NA	NA	TRBV28	CASSLSGEGEKLFF	TGTGCCAGCAGTTTATCCGGGGAGGGAGAAAAACTGTTTTTT
TRBJ2-3	NA	NA	TRBV6-4	CATQASHSTDTQYF	TGTGCGACCCAGGCCAGCCACAGCACAGATACGCAGTATTTT
TRBJ1-1	TRBD1	once	TRBV6-5	CASRTSGTGVEAFF	TGTGCCAGCAGGACCTCCGGGACAGGGGTAGAAGCTTTCTTT
TRBJ2-1	TRBD2	NA	TRBV5-1	CASSLDGLAGYNEQFF	TGCGCCAGCAGCTTGGATGGACTAGCGGGATACAATGAGCAGTTCTTC
TRBJ2-1	TRBD2	few	TRBV6-5	CASSYSWTSGVNEQFF	TGTGCCAGCAGTTACTCGTGGACTAGCGGGGTCAATGAGCAGTTCTTC
TRBJ2-1	NA	NA	TRBV19	CASSSGPEVGQFF	TGTGCCAGTAGTAGCGGCCCCGAAGTGGGGCAGTTCTTC
TRBJ2-1	TRBD2	few	TRBV9	CASSTGTSRINEQFF	TGTGCCAGCAGCACCGGGACTAGTCGGATCAATGAGCAGTTCTTC
TRBJ2-5	NA	NA	TRBV11-2	CASSLEAEETQYF	TGTGCCAGCAGCTTAGAGGCGGAGGAGACCCAGTACTTC
TRBJ2-1	TRBD2	once	TRBV11-2	CASSSLTGGEQFF	TGTGCCAGCAGTTCCCTGACGGGAGGTGAGCAGTTCTTC
TRBJ1-1	TRBD1	NA	TRBV18	CASSEGQVTEAFF	TGTGCCAGCTCAGAAGGACAGGTCACTGAAGCTTTCTTT